This T cell receptor (beta chain) was observed in a study of blood T cell repertoires in COVID-19 (TCRdb year 2020). A note on the overall study: The collaborator samples originated in the United States, Italy and Spain and spanned the acute and convalescent phases of COVID-19. The prospective study material was composed of cDNA or gDNA derived from T cells, B-cell-depleted T cells, or PBMCs. The dataset comprised deeply sampled blood TCRbeta repertoires from subjects exposed to, actively infected with, or recovered from COVID-19. Where HLA class I and class II types were available, the types were taken from metadata supplied by the sample provider, not from assay-based typing. The repertoires were released in a freely available public database meant as a resource for research on the immune response to SARS-CoV-2. The samples were drawn from two sources: the first 160 participants of the ongoing ImmuneRACE study, and 1,000 to 1,500 subjects contributed by 6 global collaborators. The sample metadata nearly always contained a de-identified subject ID, COVID-19 status, age in years and sex. The paper as a whole reports these results and caveats: Clinical and demographic metadata were provided uncurated, with the amount varying by source and participant.

TCRbeta CDR3 regions were amplified from genomic DNA by means of the immunoSEQ Assay, a bias-controlled multiplex PCR. The original methods were these. The number of nucleated cells in each sample was estimated by amplification of reference gene primers within the assay. To quantify the absolute abundance of each unique TCRbeta CDR3 rearrangement, sequence reads were collapsed and filtered. Productive Simpson clonality was computed per sample as the square root of Simpson's diversity index over productive rearrangements. What TCRdb holds here is the immuneACCESS table cut down to in-frame rearrangements. Part of the clones is not present; checked against another copy, under half of the missing clones reflect an unresolved V gene, and the others are unexplained. That table is the source of V, J and clone size, and D and trimming were worked out from the DNA. The sample table records some 170,000 clones; 80% to 90% of these occur just once. Clones ranked in the top ten supply roughly 19% of the sample.

As to this clone: It has no known antigen specificity. Base quality data are lacking; no much larger clone is found one base away.

Whole blood was collected in K2EDTA tubes by collaborating institutions according to the institutions' own protocols. For TCRbeta analysis, collaborator samples were shipped as frozen whole blood, as isolated PBMCs, or as DNA extracted from either sample type. The sequence was obtained from an elderly woman with acute or convalescent COVID-19. The sequenced sample consisted of peripheral blood.

The DNA sequence is as follows: TGTGCCAGCAAATACAGGGGGTATCTGGGGGAGCAGTACTTC. This yields the protein CASKYRGYLGEQYF. The chain was built from TRBV5-6 and TRBJ2-7; the central 8 bases match TRBD1. Reading the germline V gene gives CDR1 SGHDT and CDR2 YYEEEE. Trimming leaves V shorter by 6 bases and J shorter by 7 bases, with the junction holding 12 bases beyond the gene matches. The CDR3 numbers 14 residues from cysteine through phenylalanine. Kept here is only the CDR3 DNA, which spans 42 bases and is read in frame from base 1.